These T cell receptor beta chains were read from a single sample in a study of blood T cell repertoires in COVID-19. Assay: immunoSEQ multiplex PCR; the TCRdb copy retains only in-frame clones and omits some. Among 45,000 to 55,000 clones listed, around nine tenths were seen once. Material: peripheral blood. These receptors originate from a woman of 80 years or more with acute or convalescent COVID-19. Both conserved end residues are trimmed from each CDR3. The order of the fields is V gene, J gene, CDR3 protein.

>TRBV4-2|TRBJ1-2
ASSRDRTGGALAGYT
>TRBV27|TRBJ1-2
ASSLGGQSVYGYT
>TRBV7-8|TRBJ2-5
ASSPSAGGIETQY
>TRBV19|TRBJ2-1
ASATGISYNEQF
>TRBV4-1|TRBJ1-5
ASSRQPIGNQPQH
>TRBV3-1/TRBV3-2|TRBJ2-6
ASTPRRSGANVLT
>TRBV5-1|TRBJ2-6
ASSAPPGQSGGANVLT
>TRBV19|TRBJ2-5
ASSIGTGDQETQY
>TRBV6-5|TRBJ1-3
ASREGAWGGNTIY
>TRBV6-4|TRBJ2-2
ASSEAGGPTGELF
>TRBV3-1/TRBV3-2|TRBJ2-5
ASSQVGARETQY
>TRBV2|TRBJ1-4
AIIGQGGEKLF
>TRBV20-1|TRBJ2-3
SASLTDTQY
>TRBV3-1/TRBV3-2|TRBJ1-1
ASSESGALGAF
>TRBV6-5|TRBJ1-1
ASARGRGNTEAF
>TRBV4-1|TRBJ2-2
ASSRNRDPGELF
>TRBV5-1|TRBJ2-3
ASSFGELTDTQY
>TRBV6-5|TRBJ1-3
ASSYSSSGNTIY
>TRBV19|TRBJ1-1
ASRRAGRRNTEAF
>TRBV15|TRBJ2-3
ATSRVGRGATDTQY
>TRBV5-6|TRBJ2-7
ASSATGTGVHEQY
>TRBV19|TRBJ1-2
ASSGPFTGGGRGYT
>TRBV4-2|TRBJ1-2
ASSQRDSYYGYT
>TRBV6-5|TRBJ1-1
ASRDGTGGTEAF
>TRBV29-1|TRBJ2-2
GAGENTGELF
>TRBV7-9|TRBJ1-5
ASSLGKIMNSNQPQH
>TRBV7-8|TRBJ2-5
ASSPRLAGGPAKETQY
>TRBV30|TRBJ2-5
AWARTSGGETQY
>TRBV5-1|TRBJ1-1
ASSSGTIGNTEAF
>TRBV6-2/TRBV6-3|TRBJ2-5
ASSQGTGGLETQY
>TRBV24-1|TRBJ2-5
ATSDGRGVSQETQY
>TRBV29-1|TRBJ1-2
SVDSGGGYGYT
>TRBV5-4|TRBJ2-5
ASSVTSGAQETQY
>TRBV10-3|TRBJ1-3
AISSQGAGNTIY
>TRBV4-1|TRBJ1-6
ASSQAKNRGNSPLH
>TRBV10-3|TRBJ2-5
AISDLAGQETQY
>TRBV7-7|TRBJ2-1
ASSLSTGSYNEQF
>TRBV19|TRBJ2-7
ASKGGSEQY
>TRBV11-2|TRBJ2-2
ASSARTGGAFWGTGELF
>TRBV28|TRBJ1-4
ASSVAGEKLF
>TRBV10-1|TRBJ2-7
ASSESNPAGGYEQY
>TRBV18|TRBJ1-1
ASSPSTTNTEAF
>TRBV2|TRBJ1-2
ASSEDKNYGYT
>TRBV19|TRBJ1-2
ASSIALGQIYGYT
>TRBV19|TRBJ2-6
ASSPTGANVLT
>TRBV5-5|TRBJ1-2
ASSLFGTGNYGYT
>TRBV13|TRBJ2-3
ASSPKGLLRDTQY
>TRBV19|TRBJ1-5
ASSGTGPSNQPQH
>TRBV19|TRBJ2-6
ASSSSPRGGSGANVLT
>TRBV3-1/TRBV3-2|TRBJ1-5
ASSSGQGSARANQPQH
>TRBV12-3/TRBV12-4|TRBJ1-5
ASSLDRGPQH
>TRBV5-1|TRBJ2-7
ASSEDRDYEQY
>TRBV12-3/TRBV12-4|TRBJ2-2
ASIPGGGGELF
>TRBV5-1|TRBJ1-4
ASRSGGGSDEKLF
>TRBV3-1/TRBV3-2|TRBJ1-2
ASSPRTRPPNYGYT
>TRBV2|TRBJ2-2
ATRGLSVAGELF
>TRBV2|TRBJ2-3
ASRASGNTDTQY
>TRBV23-1|TRBJ1-6
ASTRGAAESPLH
>TRBV9|TRBJ1-1
ASSGQVNTEAF